These T cell receptor beta chains were read from a single sample in a study of Ad26.COV2.S vaccination and SARS-CoV-2 variants. TCRdb keeps only in-frame clones here, not all; method: immunoSEQ multiplex PCR. Of more than 300,000 clones listed, around four fifths were seen once; the top ten hold 2% to 2.5%. Here the sequenced sample was peripheral blood, taken in a trial of Ad26.COV2.S vaccine versus placebo. These receptors originate from a person between 18 and 60 years old who received the Ad26.COV2.S COVID-19 vaccine or a placebo. The CDR3 runs from the conserved cysteine through the conserved F or W. D genes are given only for firm matches. The size of a clone is reported for some rows only, either as once, few or many, or as a class for expanded clones.

>NA|NA|TRBV10-3|TRBJ2-3
TGTGCCATCAGTGAGTCTGGGGGTAACGCAGATACGCAGTATTTT
CAISESGGNADTQYF
>NA|NA|TRBV3-1/TRBV3-2|TRBJ2-2
TGTGCCAGCAGCCCCAAATGGTCCGGACACACGAACACCGGGGAGCTGTTTTTT
CASSPKWSGHTNTGELFF
>TRBD1|NA|TRBV5-1|TRBJ1-4
TGCGCCAGCAGCCCGACAGGGACAACTAATGAAAAACTGTTTTTT
CASSPTGTTNEKLFF
>NA|NA|TRBV12-3/TRBV12-4|TRBJ1-4
TGTGCCAGCACCCGAGACAGGTGTGAAAAACTGTTTTTT
CASTRDRCEKLFF
>NA|NA|TRBV12-3/TRBV12-4|TRBJ1-5
TGTGCCAGCAGTACGTTATTGGGTCAGCCCCAGCATTTT
CASSTLLGQPQHF
>TRBD2|NA|TRBV9|TRBJ2-1
TGTGCCAGCAGCGTAGCGGCTAGCGGGGGGGCTTACAATGAGCAGTTCTTC
CASSVAASGGAYNEQFF
>NA|NA|TRBV5-1|TRBJ2-1
TGCGCCAGCAAGGTTGGACCCGGGAGACACAATGAGCAGTTCTTC
CASKVGPGRHNEQFF
>NA|NA|TRBV3-1/TRBV3-2|TRBJ2-1
TGTGCCAGCAGCCTGATGTCTCCGGGTCCCTACAATGAGCAGTTCTTC
CASSLMSPGPYNEQFF
>NA|NA|TRBV6-1|TRBJ1-4
TGTGCCAGCAGTGCCTCCAGGGCAGGGCCCAATGAAAAACTGTTTTTT
CASSASRAGPNEKLFF
>NA|NA|TRBV4-1|TRBJ1-2
TGCGCCAGCAGCCAAGTGGGGGGGAACTATGGCTACACCTTC
CASSQVGGNYGYTF
>NA|NA|TRBV11-2|TRBJ1-4
TGTGCCAGCAGCTCGGACAGAGATGAAAAACTGTTTTTT
CASSSDRDEKLFF
>TRBD2|NA|TRBV14|TRBJ2-5
TGTGCCAGCAGCCAAGAGCTGGTACTAGCGGGTGGGGAGACCCAGTACTTC
CASSQELVLAGGETQYF
>TRBD1|NA|TRBV7-3|TRBJ2-5
TGTGCCAGCAGCTGGACAGGGGAGGAGACCCAGTACTTC
CASSWTGEETQYF
>TRBD2|NA|TRBV15|TRBJ2-1
TGTGCCACCAGCAGAGGGGCGGGGGACTACAATGAGCAGTTCTTC
CATSRGAGDYNEQFF
>NA|NA|TRBV7-8|TRBJ2-1
TGTGCCAGCAGCAAGATACCGGACCGAAGCTCCTACAATGAGCAGTTCTTC
CASSKIPDRSSYNEQFF
>TRBD1|NA|TRBV27|TRBJ1-1
TGTGCCAGCGACAGGGGGCGCGGGCTGAACACTGAAGCTTTCTTT
CASDRGRGLNTEAFF
>NA|NA|TRBV15|TRBJ2-7
TGTGCCACCAGCAGAGATAGCAGGGGCGACCACGAGCAGTACTTC
CATSRDSRGDHEQYF
>NA|NA|TRBV4-1|TRBJ2-7
TGCGCCAGCAGCCAATCCCCAGGGTATGACGAGCAGTACTTC
CASSQSPGYDEQYF
>TRBD2|NA|TRBV27|TRBJ2-7
TGTGCCAGCAGTCGTCTGACTAGCGGGATCTCCTACGAGCAGTACTTC
CASSRLTSGISYEQYF
>NA|NA|TRBV25-1|TRBJ2-2
TGTGCCAGCAGTGCGATTCGGGCCGGGGAGCTGTTTTTT
CASSAIRAGELFF
>TRBD2|NA|TRBV6-5|TRBJ2-7
TGTGCCAGCAGGACCGGACTAGCGGGGGGGAGCGAGCAGTACTTC
CASRTGLAGGSEQYF
>TRBD1|NA|TRBV5-1|TRBJ1-3
TGCGCCAGCAGCATGAGAACAGGGGCTGGAAACACCATATATTTT
CASSMRTGAGNTIYF
>TRBD2|NA|TRBV2|TRBJ2-5
TGTGCCAGCAGGAGGGCTAGCGGAAAAGAGACCCAGTACTTC
CASRRASGKETQYF
>NA|NA|TRBV6-5|TRBJ1-2
TGTGCCAGCATGGGGTCGGGGCAGGGTCTTGGCTACACCTTC
CASMGSGQGLGYTF
>NA|NA|TRBV5-1|TRBJ2-2
TGCGCCAGCAGTTATGACGGGATTTTCGCCGGGGAGCTGTTTTTT
CASSYDGIFAGELFF
>NA|NA|TRBV19|TRBJ1-4
TGTGCCAGTACCTCCTTGGCCCTAGAGGAAAAACTGTTTTTT
CASTSLALEEKLFF
>TRBD1|few|TRBV28|TRBJ1-1
TGTGCCAGCAGTTTTTCCGACAGGGGGCTCAAAACTGAAGCTTTCTTT
CASSFSDRGLKTEAFF
>NA|NA|TRBV7-2|TRBJ1-1
TGTGCCAGCAGCGTGACAGCTGTGAACACTGAAGCTTTCTTT
CASSVTAVNTEAFF
>NA|NA|TRBV9|TRBJ1-2
TGTGCCAGCAGCGTAGTAGTGGGGGGCTATGGCTACACCTTC
CASSVVVGGYGYTF
>TRBD1|NA|TRBV28|TRBJ2-2
TGTGCCAGCATTGGGGACAGGGGGCCGAGAGACACCGGGGAGCTGTTTTTT
CASIGDRGPRDTGELFF
>NA|once|TRBV27|TRBJ1-2
TGTGCCAGCAGTCGCCGGGACGGCCCCTATGGCTACACCTTC
CASSRRDGPYGYTF
>NA|NA|TRBV28|TRBJ2-1
TGTGCCAGCAGTTCAAAGAATGAGCAGTTCTTC
CASSSKNEQFF
>NA|few|TRBV5-1|TRBJ1-1
TGCGCCAGCAGCTTGGCCAGGGGCTCTGAAGCTTTCTTT
CASSLARGSEAFF
>NA|NA|TRBV11-1|TRBJ1-2
TGTGCCAGCAGCGCCTTTGGGTGGGGGACGGACTATGGCTACACCTTC
CASSAFGWGTDYGYTF
>NA|NA|TRBV7-9|TRBJ1-2
TGTGCCAGCAGCTACGGGGTCACTGGCTACACCTTC
CASSYGVTGYTF